What follows is one TCR beta chain and its context. Using immunoSEQ multiplex PCR, the repertoire was profiled, and TCRdb retains in-frame clones only, with some absent. Of about 170,000 clones detected, 70% to 85% appear once; the ten largest clones hold under 9%. The germline V gene has CDR1 SGDLS and CDR2 YYNGEE. The CDR3 covers 19 residues. After removal of 0 bases from V and 5 bases from J, the junction contained 9 bases not matched to a gene. This entry comes from a study of blood T cell repertoires in COVID-19. Study context: Whether acute or convalescent, the COVID-19 samples came from the United States, Italy and Spain.

V usage is TRBV9 and J usage is TRBJ2-2, with TRBD2 matching over 14 bases. Sequenced input: peripheral blood. The origin of this receptor is a woman aged 40 to 55 with COVID-19, enrolled during active disease. This chain's CDR3 is CASSVGLGLAGEGTGELFF. In nucleotides, the CDR3 is TGTGCCAGCAGCGTAGGTCTGGGACTAGCGGGAGAGGGGACCGGGGAGCTGTTTTTT.